The 8 T cell receptor beta chains presented below share a single source sample, sequenced in a study of blood T cells in healthy people across ages. A second PCR of about 7 to 12 cycles used a sample-barcoded 5' primer and a J-beta primer mix. TCRdb reprocessed the 5' RACE reads via MiXCR and lists one record per CDR3 protein. The table shows 600,000 or so distinct CDR3 sequences, with under 55% occurring only once. The sample consisted of blood. The receptor set was obtained from a man older than 75 in good health.

The chain couples TRBV29-1 to TRBJ2-1; 10 nucleotides agree with TRBD2. CDR1 is SQVTM, CDR2 ANQGSEA, per germline. V gave up 2 bases and J gave up 4 bases; unmatched junction bases: 11. This CDR3 spans 17 amino acids. The CDR3 here is CSVELAGERFKYNEQFF. The DNA for the CDR3 is TGCAGCGTTGAACTAGCGGGAGAGAGATTCAAGTACAATGAGCAGTTCTTC.

This chain connects TRBV12-3 or TRBV12-4 to TRBJ2-7; D not resolved. There are 14 residues in the CDR3. The V end was cut by 3 bases, the J end by 2 bases, with 11 bases between. CDR3 in amino acids: CASSFSPNPYEQYF. The DNA of the CDR3 is TGTGCCAGCAGTTTTTCCCCAAATCCCTACGAGCAGTACTTC.

The rearrangement links TRBV10-3 to TRBJ2-1; D is possibly TRBD1 (5 bases). CDR1 and CDR2 from the germline V gene are ENHRY and SYGVKD. V was trimmed by 0 bases and J by 7 bases, leaving 13 bases between them. The CDR3 runs to 15 residues. CDR3 loop: CAISESGAHGNEQFF. The DNA for the CDR3 is TGTGCCATCAGTGAGTCAGGGGCCCATGGGAATGAGCAGTTCTTC.

The chain combines TRBV29-1 with TRBJ2-3, with 7 bases that match TRBD1. V lost 6 bases to trimming and J lost 2 bases; unmatched junction nucleotides: 2. Germline V gene lookup returns CDR1 SQVTM and CDR2 ANQGSEA. The length of the CDR3 is 12 residues. The CDR3 sequence is CSVGQYTDTQYF. As DNA, the CDR3 is TGCAGCGTGGGACAGTACACAGATACGCAGTATTTT.

On this clonotype: One end of the junction varies from germline; a read error may be responsible. The chain has TRBV20-1 and TRBJ2-5, with D possibly matching TRBD2 (6 bases). Per germline, CDR1 DFQATT and CDR2 SNEGSKA (reference sequence). CDR3 length: 15 residues. CDR3 nucleotide sequence: TGCGGTGCTAGAGGACGGGCGGGGTACCAAGAGACCCAGTACTTC. Translating gives CGARGRAGYQETQYF.

The V call is TRBV6-6, the J call TRBJ2-2; 13 nucleotides line up with TRBD2. Germline CDR1 reads MNHNY; CDR2 reads SVGAGI (reference sequence). V gave up 5 bases and J gave up 10 bases; unmatched junction bases: 7. CDR3 length: 15 amino acids. The CDR3 protein is CASSTWTSGSVELFF. The DNA of the CDR3 is TGTGCCAGCAGTACTTGGACTAGCGGGAGCGTGGAGCTGTTTTTT.

The V and J genes are TRBV6-6 and TRBJ2-5; 7 bases align to TRBD1. CDR1 MNHNY and CDR2 SVGAGI come from the germline V gene (reference sequence). The CDR3 length is 15 residues. J gave up 5 bases and V 6 bases, and 12 bases lay outside the gene matches. The CDR3 loop is CASSKGAAGIETQYF. CDR3 coding DNA: TGTGCCAGCAGCAAGGGGGCGGCAGGGATTGAGACCCAGTACTTC.

V gene TRBV29-1 combines with J gene TRBJ2-1, with D possibly matching TRBD1 (6 bases). The germline V and J ends were trimmed by 5 bases and 7 bases, with 12 bases remaining between them. Germline assignment: CDR1 SQVTM and CDR2 ANQGSEA. This CDR3 region has 12 residues. The chain's CDR3 is CSVQTGYNEQFF. DNA of the CDR3: TGCAGCGTTCAGACAGGATATAATGAGCAGTTCTTC.